A single TCR beta chain is shown here with its context. The antigen remains undetermined. TCRdb's table, derived via immunoSEQ multiplex PCR, lists solely in-frame clones and lacks some. The sample carries 40,000 or so clones, 88% recorded once. Germline values: CDR1 SGHDN, CDR2 FVKESK. The CDR3 runs 14 residues. V lost 0 bases to trimming and J lost 3 bases, with 9 bases between them. These data originate in a study of OX40 agonist ivuxolimab in advanced cancers. Points from the study as a whole: Compared with CD4+, CD8+ T cells on average had more expanded clones.

This TCR came from an adult with an advanced solid tumor such as melanoma, head and neck, liver or kidney cancer. The sequenced sample was CD4+ or CD8+ T cells sorted from blood, obtained in a trial of the OX40 agonist ivuxolimab. The chain employs TRBV14 and TRBJ2-7, with no clear D. The CDR3 is CASSQENNFYEQYF. CDR3 DNA sequence: TGTGCCAGCAGCCAAGAAAACAACTTCTACGAGCAGTACTTC.